This T cell receptor beta chain appears in the sequencing data of a study of naive and memory T cell subsets. Concerning this clonotype itself: What it binds is not known.

Germline CDR1 reads SGHNT; CDR2 reads YENEEA. V was clipped by 2 bases and J by 2 bases, with 6 bases between them. The CDR3 totals 14 residues. CD8 T cells were positively selected from what remained after CD4 positive selection. Findings of the study overall: In CD4 and CD8 cells, diversity dropped from naive through EMRA. A few larger clonotypes appeared in naive repertoires, especially CD8, possibly memory cells re-expressing CD45RA.

The beta constant-region primer was an equimolar mix of two oligonucleotides covering TRBC1 and TRBC2. Ligated cDNA was amplified by four rounds of PCR with nested alpha and beta constant-region primers and SP2. TCRdb used MiXCR to reprocess the UMI-ligation and nested PCR reads, holding one entry per CDR3 protein. The sample has about 150,000 distinct CDR3 sequences; under 25% are singletons. The receptor comes from a human donor in good health. The sample consisted of naive CD4+ T cells from blood. This chain connects TRBV11-3 to TRBJ2-2; D unclear. The CDR3 sequence is CASSLSVNTGELFF. DNA of the CDR3: TGTGCCAGCAGCTTAAGCGTCAACACCGGGGAGCTGTTTTTT.